This TCR beta chain was sequenced for a study of shared clonotypes between healthy human individuals. Germline assignment: CDR1 SGHNT and CDR2 YENEEA. The CDR3 is 17 amino acids. With V trimmed by 0 bases and J by 2 bases, 5 bases remained unmatched. As processed by the authors: For the immunoSEQ data, sequences were junction-only without quality scores, so filtering differed. Sequenced by immunoSEQ multiplex PCR; TCRdb stores in-frame clones only, minus some. D and trimming come from the DNA, and the V and J calls and clone size come from that table. Of over a million clones in the sample, 95% to 97% were seen once.

This sequence was found in a man aged 25 to 45 in good health. The V and J genes are TRBV11-3 and TRBJ2-2; TRBD2 aligns across 8 bases. Material for sequencing was naive CD4+ T cells sorted from blood. Subset described: CD45RA+ positively selected. CDR3 loop: CASSLDPLAVNTGELFF. The CDR3 coding sequence is TGTGCCAGCAGCTTAGATCCACTAGCGGTAAACACCGGGGAGCTGTTTTTT.